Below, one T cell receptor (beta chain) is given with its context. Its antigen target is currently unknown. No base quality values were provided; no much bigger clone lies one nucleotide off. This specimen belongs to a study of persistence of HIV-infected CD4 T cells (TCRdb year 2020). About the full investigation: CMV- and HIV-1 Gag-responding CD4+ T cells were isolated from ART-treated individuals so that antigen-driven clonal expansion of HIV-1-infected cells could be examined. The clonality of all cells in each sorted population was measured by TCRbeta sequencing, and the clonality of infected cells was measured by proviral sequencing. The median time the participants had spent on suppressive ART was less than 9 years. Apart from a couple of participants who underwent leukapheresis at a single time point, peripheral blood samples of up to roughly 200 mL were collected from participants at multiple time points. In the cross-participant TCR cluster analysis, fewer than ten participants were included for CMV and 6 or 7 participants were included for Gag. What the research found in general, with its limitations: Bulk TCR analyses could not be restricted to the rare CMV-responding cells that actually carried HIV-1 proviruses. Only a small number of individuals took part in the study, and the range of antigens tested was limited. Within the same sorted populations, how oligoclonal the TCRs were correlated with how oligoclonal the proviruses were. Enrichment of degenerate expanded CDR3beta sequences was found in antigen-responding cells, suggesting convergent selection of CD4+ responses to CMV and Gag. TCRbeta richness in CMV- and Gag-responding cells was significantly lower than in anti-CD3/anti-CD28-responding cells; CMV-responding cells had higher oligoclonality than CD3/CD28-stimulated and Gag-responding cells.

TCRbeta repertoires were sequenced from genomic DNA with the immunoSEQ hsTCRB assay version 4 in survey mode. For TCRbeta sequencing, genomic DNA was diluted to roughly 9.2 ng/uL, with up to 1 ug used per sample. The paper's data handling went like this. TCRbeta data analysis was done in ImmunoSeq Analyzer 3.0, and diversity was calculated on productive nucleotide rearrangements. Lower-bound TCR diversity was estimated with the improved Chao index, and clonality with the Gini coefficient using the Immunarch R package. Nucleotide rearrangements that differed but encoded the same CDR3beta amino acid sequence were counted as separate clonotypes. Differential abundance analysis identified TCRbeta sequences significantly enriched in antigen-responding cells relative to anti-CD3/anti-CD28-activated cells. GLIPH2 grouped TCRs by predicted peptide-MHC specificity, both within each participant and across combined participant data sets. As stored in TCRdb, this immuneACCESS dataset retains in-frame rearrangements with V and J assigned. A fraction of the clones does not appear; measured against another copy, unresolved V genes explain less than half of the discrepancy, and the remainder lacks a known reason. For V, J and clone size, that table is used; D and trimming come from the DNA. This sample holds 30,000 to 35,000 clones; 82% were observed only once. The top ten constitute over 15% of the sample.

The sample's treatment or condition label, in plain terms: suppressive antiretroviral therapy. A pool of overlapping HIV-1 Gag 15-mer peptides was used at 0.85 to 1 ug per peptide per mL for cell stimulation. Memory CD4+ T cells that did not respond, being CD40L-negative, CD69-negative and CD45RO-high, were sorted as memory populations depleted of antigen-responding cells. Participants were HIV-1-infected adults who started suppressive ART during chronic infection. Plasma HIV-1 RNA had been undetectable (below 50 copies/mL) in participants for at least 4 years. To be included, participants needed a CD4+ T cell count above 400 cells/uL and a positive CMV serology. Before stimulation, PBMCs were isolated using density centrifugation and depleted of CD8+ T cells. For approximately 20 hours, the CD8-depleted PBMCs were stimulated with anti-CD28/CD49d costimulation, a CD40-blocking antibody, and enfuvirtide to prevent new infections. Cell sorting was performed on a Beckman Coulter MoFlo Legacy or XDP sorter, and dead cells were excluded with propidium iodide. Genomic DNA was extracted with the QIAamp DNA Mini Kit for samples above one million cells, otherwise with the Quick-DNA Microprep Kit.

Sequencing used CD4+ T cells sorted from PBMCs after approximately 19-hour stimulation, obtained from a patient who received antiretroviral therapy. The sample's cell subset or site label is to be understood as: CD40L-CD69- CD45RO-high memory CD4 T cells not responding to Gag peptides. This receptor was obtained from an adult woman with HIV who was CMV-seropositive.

The CDR3 is CASSQELLNYYEQYF. In nucleotides, the sequence is TGTGCCAGCAGCCAAGAGCTCCTAAACTACTACGAGCAGTACTTC. The rearranged segments are TRBV4-2 and TRBJ2-7, with the D gene not clear enough to name. From the cysteine through the phenylalanine, the CDR3 covers 15 amino acids. CDR3 DNA only is kept here, 45 bases in frame from base 1. Cut back by 0 bases and 3 bases, the V and J ends lie 12 bases apart. The CDR1 and CDR2 encoded by the germline V gene are LGHNA and YNFKEQ.